Presented here are 3 T cell receptor beta chains from one specimen sequenced in a study of PD-1 blockade in classical Hodgkin lymphoma (dated by TCRdb to 2020 to 2021). The intended sense of this specimen's time point label: cycle 2 day 1 (C2D1) of nivolumab. Relapse after autologous stem cell transplantation had occurred in all trial patients, and cohorts A, B and C were distinguished by prior brentuximab vedotin exposure. Libraries came from the immunoSEQ multiplex PCR assay. In its TCRdb copy, this immuneACCESS table keeps in-frame sequences only and misses some clones. Where compared with another copy, unresolved V genes explain less than half of these, and the others have no known cause. For this sample the table gives just under 30,000 clones, of which 70% to 85% were detected only once. The ten most abundant clones make up 3.5% to 4.5% of the sample. The specimen comprised peripheral blood mononuclear cells (PBMCs), sampled before the second cycle of nivolumab. The origin of the receptors is a human donor with classical Hodgkin lymphoma.

This clone was picked up a small number of times. The genes are TRBV7-9 and TRBJ2-2; D might be TRBD1 (6 bases). The V and J ends lost 6 bases and 4 bases respectively, with 18 bases between them. Germline V gene lookup returns CDR1 SEHNR and CDR2 FQNEAQ (reference sequence). This CDR3 has 16 amino acids. The CDR3 DNA sequence: TGTGCCAGCAGGTCCCTCGGACAGACTCTCACCGGGGAGCTGTTTTTT. Translated: CASRSLGQTLTGELFF.

The chain carries TRBV6-1 and TRBJ1-2; 7 bases are shared with TRBD1. This CDR3 is built from 12 residues. In germline, CDR1 is MNHNS, CDR2 SASEGT. V lost 8 bases to trimming and J lost 4 bases; unmatched junction nucleotides: 4. The CDR3 loop is CASSGQTYGYTF. The CDR3 region has the DNA TGTGCCAGCTCGGGACAGACCTATGGCTACACCTTC.

The chain combines TRBV6-1 with TRBJ2-1; perhaps TRBD2 as D (7 bases). The V and J ends lost 4 bases and 2 bases respectively, with 15 bases between them. Per germline, CDR1 MNHNS and CDR2 SASEGT. This CDR3 contains 16 residues. CDR3 loop: CASSVRGARPYNEQFF. The CDR3 DNA reads as TGTGCCAGCAGTGTCCGGGGGGCGCGCCCCTACAATGAGCAGTTCTTC.